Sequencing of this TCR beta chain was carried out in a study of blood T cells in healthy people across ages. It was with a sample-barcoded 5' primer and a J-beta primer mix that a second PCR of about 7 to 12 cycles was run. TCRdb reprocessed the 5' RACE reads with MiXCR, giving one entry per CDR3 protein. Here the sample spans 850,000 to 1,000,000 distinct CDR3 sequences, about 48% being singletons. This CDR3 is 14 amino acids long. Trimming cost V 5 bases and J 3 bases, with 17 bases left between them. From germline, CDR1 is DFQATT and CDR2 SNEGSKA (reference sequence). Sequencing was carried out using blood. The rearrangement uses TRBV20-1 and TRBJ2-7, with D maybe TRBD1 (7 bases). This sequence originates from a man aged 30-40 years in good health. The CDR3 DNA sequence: TGCAGTGCTCTCCGCGGGACAGTATACTACGAGCAGTACTTC. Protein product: CSALRGTVYYEQYF.